The TCR beta chain described here comes from a study of blood T cell repertoires in COVID-19. As handled by the study authors: Estimation of nucleated cell counts was performed using reference gene primer amplification. Only in-frame clones appear in the TCRdb table, and some are missing; sequencing was by immunoSEQ multiplex PCR. For V, J and clone size, that table is used; D and trimming come from the DNA. The sample has tens of thousands of clones; 86% are singletons. Germline-derived CDR1 and CDR2 are SGHVS and FNYEAQ. CDR3 length: 16 amino acids. The J segment lost 8 bases and the V segment lost 4 bases, leaving 10 bases of the junction unmatched.

The sequence was obtained from a human donor with active COVID-19. The donor label of this sample is uncertain. This chain connects TRBV7-6 to TRBJ2-1; 11 bases line up with TRBD2. Sequencing used peripheral blood. CDR3 loop: CASSSYSGGARYEQFF. DNA of the CDR3: TGTGCCAGCAGCTCCTATAGCGGGGGGGCCCGGTATGAGCAGTTCTTC.